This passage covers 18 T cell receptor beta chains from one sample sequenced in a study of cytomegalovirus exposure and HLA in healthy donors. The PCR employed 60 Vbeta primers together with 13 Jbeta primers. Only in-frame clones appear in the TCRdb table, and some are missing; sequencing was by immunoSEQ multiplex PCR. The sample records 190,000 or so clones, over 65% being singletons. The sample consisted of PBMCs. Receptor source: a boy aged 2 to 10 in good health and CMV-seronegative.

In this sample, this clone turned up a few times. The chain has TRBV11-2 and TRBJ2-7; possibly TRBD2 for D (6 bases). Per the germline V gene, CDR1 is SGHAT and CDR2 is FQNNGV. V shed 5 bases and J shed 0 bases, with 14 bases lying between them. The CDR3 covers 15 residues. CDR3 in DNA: TGTGCCAGCAGCATAGGGTCCGGGAGCTCCTACGAGCAGTACTTC. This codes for CASSIGSGSSYEQYF.

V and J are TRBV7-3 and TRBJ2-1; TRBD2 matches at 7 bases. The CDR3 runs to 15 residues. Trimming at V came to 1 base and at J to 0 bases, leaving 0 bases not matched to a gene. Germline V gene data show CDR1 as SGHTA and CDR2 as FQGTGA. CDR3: CASSLSGGSYNEQFF. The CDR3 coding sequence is TGTGCCAGCAGCTTAAGCGGGGGCTCCTACAATGAGCAGTTCTTC.

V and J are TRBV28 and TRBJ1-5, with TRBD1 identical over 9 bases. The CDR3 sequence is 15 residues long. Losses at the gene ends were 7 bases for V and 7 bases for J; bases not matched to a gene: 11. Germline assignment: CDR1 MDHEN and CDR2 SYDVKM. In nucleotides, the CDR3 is TGTGCCAGCAAATTCCGGGACAGGGAGGGCCAGCCCCAGCATTTT. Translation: CASKFRDREGQPQHF.

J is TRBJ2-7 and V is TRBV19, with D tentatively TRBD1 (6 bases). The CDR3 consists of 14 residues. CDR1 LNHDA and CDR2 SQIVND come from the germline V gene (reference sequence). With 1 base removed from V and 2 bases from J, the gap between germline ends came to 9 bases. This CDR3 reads CASSIGRGTYEQYF. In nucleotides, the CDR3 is TGTGCCAGTAGTATAGGCAGGGGAACCTACGAGCAGTACTTC.

The CDR3 spells CASSQAAGEYGNTIYF. The CDR3 DNA follows: TGTGCCAGCAGCCAAGCAGCAGGGGAATATGGAAACACCATATATTTT. This chain uses TRBV4-2 with TRBJ1-3, with D possibly matching TRBD1 (6 bases). V shed 1 base and J shed 3 bases, with 13 bases lying between them. The CDR3 has 16 residues. CDR1 is LGHNA and CDR2 is YNFKEQ in the germline V gene.

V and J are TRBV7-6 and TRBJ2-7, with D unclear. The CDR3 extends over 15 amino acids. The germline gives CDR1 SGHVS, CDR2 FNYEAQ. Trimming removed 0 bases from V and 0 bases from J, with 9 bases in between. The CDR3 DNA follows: TGTGCCAGCAGCTTAGCGTCAGGAAGCTCCTACGAGCAGTACTTC. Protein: CASSLASGSSYEQYF.

DNA for the CDR3: TGTGCCAGCAGCCCGAGGACAGGTGTAAACGAGCAGTACTTC. This codes for CASSPRTGVNEQYF. This sequence joins TRBV11-1 and TRBJ2-7, with TRBD1 matching over 7 bases. CDR1 is SGHAT and CDR2 is FQDESV in the germline V gene (reference sequence). The CDR3 is 14 residues long. After removal of 5 bases from V and 5 bases from J, the junction contained 9 bases not matched to a gene.

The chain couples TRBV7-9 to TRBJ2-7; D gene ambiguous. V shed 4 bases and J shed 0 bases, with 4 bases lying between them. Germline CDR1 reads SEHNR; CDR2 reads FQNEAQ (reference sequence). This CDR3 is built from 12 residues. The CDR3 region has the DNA TGTGCCAGCAGCTCCCTCTCCTACGAGCAGTACTTC. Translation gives CASSSLSYEQYF.

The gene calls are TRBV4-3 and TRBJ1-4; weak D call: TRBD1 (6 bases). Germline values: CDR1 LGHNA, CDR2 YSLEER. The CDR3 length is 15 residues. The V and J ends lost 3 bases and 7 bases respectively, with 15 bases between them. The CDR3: CASSQQTGISEKLFF. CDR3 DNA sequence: TGCGCCAGCAGCCAGCAAACAGGGATAAGTGAAAAACTGTTTTTT.

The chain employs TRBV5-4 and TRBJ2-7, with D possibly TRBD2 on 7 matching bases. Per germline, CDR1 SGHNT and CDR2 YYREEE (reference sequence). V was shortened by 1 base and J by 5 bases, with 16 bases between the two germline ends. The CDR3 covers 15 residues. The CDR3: CASSLRWGGFHEQYF. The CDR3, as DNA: TGTGCCAGCAGCTTGAGGTGGGGGGGCTTCCACGAGCAGTACTTC.

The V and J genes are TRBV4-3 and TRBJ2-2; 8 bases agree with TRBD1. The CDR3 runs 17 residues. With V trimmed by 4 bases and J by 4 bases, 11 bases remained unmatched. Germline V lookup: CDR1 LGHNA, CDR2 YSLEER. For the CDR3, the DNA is TGCGCCAGCAGCCCGCGGGTAGTTACAGGGGGCACCGGGGAGCTGTTTTTT. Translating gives CASSPRVVTGGTGELFF.

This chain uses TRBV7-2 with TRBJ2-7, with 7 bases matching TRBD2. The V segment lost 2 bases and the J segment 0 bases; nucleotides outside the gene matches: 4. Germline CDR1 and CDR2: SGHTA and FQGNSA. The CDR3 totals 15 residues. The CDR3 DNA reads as TGTGCCAGCAGCTTAAGCGGGGCCGGCTCCTACGAGCAGTACTTC. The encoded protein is CASSLSGAGSYEQYF. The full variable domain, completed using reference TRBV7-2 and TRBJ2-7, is GAGVSQSPSNKVTEKGKDVELRCDPISGHTALYWYRQSLGQGLEFLIYFQGNSAPDKSGLPSDRFSAERTGGSVSTLTIQRTQQEDSAVYLCASSLSGAGSYEQYFGPGTRLTVT.

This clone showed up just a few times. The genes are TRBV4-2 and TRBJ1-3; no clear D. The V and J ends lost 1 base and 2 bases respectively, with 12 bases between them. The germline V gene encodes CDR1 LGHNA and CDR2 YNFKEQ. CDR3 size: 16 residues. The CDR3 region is CASSQAVAGPGNTIYF. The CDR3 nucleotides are TGTGCCAGCAGCCAAGCGGTTGCGGGTCCTGGAAACACCATATATTTT.

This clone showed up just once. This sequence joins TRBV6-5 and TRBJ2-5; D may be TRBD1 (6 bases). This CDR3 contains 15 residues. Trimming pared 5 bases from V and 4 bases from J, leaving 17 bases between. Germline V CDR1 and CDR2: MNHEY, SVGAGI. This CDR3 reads CASSRSTGTRETQYF. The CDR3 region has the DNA TGTGCCAGCAGTCGCTCGACAGGAACAAGAGAGACCCAGTACTTC.

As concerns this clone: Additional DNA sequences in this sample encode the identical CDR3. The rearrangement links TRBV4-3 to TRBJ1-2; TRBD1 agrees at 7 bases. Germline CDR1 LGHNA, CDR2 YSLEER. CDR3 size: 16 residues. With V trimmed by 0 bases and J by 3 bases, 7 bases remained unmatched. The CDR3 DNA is TGCGCCAGCAGCCAAGATAGGACAGGACCGTACTATGGCTACACCTTC. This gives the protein CASSQDRTGPYYGYTF.

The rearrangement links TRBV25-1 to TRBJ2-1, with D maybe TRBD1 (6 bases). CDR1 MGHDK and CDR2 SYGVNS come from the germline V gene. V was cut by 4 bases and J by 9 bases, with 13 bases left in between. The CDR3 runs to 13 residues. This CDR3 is CASSATGYGEQFF. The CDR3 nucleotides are TGTGCCAGCAGTGCAACAGGGTATGGTGAGCAGTTCTTC.

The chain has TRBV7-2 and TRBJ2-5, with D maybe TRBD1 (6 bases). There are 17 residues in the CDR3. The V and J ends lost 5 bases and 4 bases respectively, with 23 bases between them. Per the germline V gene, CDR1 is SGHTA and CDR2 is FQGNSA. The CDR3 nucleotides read TGTGCCAGCAGCCGAACTACAGGGTCGTTCACGGGAGAGACCCAGTACTTC. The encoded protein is CASSRTTGSFTGETQYF. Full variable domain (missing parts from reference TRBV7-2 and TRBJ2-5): GAGVSQSPSNKVTEKGKDVELRCDPISGHTALYWYRQSLGQGLEFLIYFQGNSAPDKSGLPSDRFSAERTGGSVSTLTIQRTQQEDSAVYLCASSRTTGSFTGETQYFGPGTRLLVL.

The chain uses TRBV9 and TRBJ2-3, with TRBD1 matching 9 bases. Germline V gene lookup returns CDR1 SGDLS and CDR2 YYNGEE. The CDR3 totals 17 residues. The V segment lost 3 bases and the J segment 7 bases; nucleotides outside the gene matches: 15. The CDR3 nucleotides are TGTGCCAGCAGCGCCGGACCAACAGGGGGCGCACGGTATACGCAGTATTTT. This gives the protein CASSAGPTGGARYTQYF.